This TCR beta chain is drawn from a study of Ad26.COV2.S vaccination and SARS-CoV-2 variants. Study summary: Vaccine-arm donor from the placebo-controlled COV1001 Ad26.COV2.S trial. Ad26.COV2.S, an intramuscular injection, was given once or twice 56 days apart. Study findings and constraints: Vaccine and placebo recipients had similar non-spike TCR breadth. Responses of T cells in total may have been underestimated by the TCR breadth and depth analyses.

Germline V gene sequence: CDR1 SGHRS, CDR2 YFSETQ. This CDR3 spans 16 amino acids. Unmatched junction bases numbered 7, after V lost 0 bases and J lost 6 bases. Treatment denoted: 15 to 20 received Ad26.COV2.S at low or high dose, single or two shots; roughly five received placebo; per-sample allocation not given. Material that was analyzed had been drawn on day 63 after the first vaccine or placebo injection. On this clone: What it binds is unknown.

Libraries were prepared by immunoSEQ multiplex PCR; TCRdb keeps only in-frame clonotypes and omits some of them. Among more than 300,000 clones listed, about 85% were seen once. The gene calls are TRBV5-1 and TRBJ2-2, with 8 bases lining up with TRBD1. The sample consisted of peripheral blood, taken in a trial of Ad26.COV2.S vaccine versus placebo. The receptor comes from a person aged 18 to 59 who received the Ad26.COV2.S COVID-19 vaccine or a placebo. The CDR3 DNA sequence: TGCGCCAGCAGCTTGGTTCGGACAGGGCTTTCCGGGGAGCTGTTTTTT. Protein: CASSLVRTGLSGELFF.